The text below deals with one T cell receptor beta chain. What it recognizes is unknown. The donors (healthy individuals) were bone marrow donors. Germline V gives CDR1 SEHNR, CDR2 FQNEAQ (reference sequence). Trimming removed 5 bases at V and 2 bases at J, with 13 bases between. CDR3 length equals 14 residues. The sample belongs to a study of cytomegalovirus exposure and HLA in healthy donors. Overall study context: Sequencing of 150 million to 200 million T cells in an earlier analysis found 95 million to 120 million unique TCR beta sequences.

Findings and caveats of the study: A later analysis reported that several of the most significant clusters appeared to be linked to common viral pathogens, among them Epstein-Barr virus. Indistinguishable V segments such as TRBV6-2 and TRBV6-3 were excluded.

The PCR had 60 Vbeta and 13 Jbeta primers. Profiling relied on immunoSEQ multiplex PCR, and the TCRdb table lists in-frame clones only, not all of them. This sample has about 100,000 clones; approximately 74% occur once, and the top ten carry 11% to 15%. Sequences were obtained from PBMCs. The chain is built from TRBV7-9 and TRBJ2-7; D remains ambiguous. The receptor's source is a woman in her 70s in good health and CMV-seropositive. The CDR3 loop is CASSPLATAYEQYF. For the CDR3, the DNA is TGTGCCAGCAGCCCCTTGGCAACCGCCTACGAGCAGTACTTC.